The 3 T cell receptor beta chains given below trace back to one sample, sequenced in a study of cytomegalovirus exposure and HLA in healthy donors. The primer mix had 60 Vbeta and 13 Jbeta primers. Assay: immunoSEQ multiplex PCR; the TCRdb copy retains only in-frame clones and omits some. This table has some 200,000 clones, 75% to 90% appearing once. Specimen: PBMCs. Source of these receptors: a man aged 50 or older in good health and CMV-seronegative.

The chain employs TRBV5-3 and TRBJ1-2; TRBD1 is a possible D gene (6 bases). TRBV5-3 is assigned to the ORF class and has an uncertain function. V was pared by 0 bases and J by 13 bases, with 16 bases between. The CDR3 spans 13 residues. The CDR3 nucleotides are TGTGCCAGAAGCTTGGCCCGGACAGTGCGTAGCACCTTC. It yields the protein CARSLARTVRSTF.

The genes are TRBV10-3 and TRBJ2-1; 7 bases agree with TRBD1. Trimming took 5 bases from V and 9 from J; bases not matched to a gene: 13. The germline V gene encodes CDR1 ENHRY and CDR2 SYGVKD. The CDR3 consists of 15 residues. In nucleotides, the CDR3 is TGTGCCATCAGTCCCGACAGGGTCCTCTCCTTTGAGCAGTTCTTC. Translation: CAISPDRVLSFEQFF.

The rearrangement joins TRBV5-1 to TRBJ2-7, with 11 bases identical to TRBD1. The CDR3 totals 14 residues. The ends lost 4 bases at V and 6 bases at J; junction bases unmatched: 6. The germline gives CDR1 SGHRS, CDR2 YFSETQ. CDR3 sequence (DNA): TGCGCCAGCAGCCCAAGGACAGGGGGCTTCGAGCAGTACTTC. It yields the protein CASSPRTGGFEQYF.